The 9 T cell receptor beta chains below were found in one sample sequenced in a study of neurological immune-mediated disorders. MiXCR, run by TCRdb on the 5' RACE reads, gives a single entry per CDR3 protein. The sample has tens of thousands of distinct CDR3 sequences, over 20% seen once. The sequenced material came from PBMCs. The receptors come from a woman aged 70-85 years in good health.

This clonotype was counted many times. The chain couples TRBV6-6 to TRBJ1-2; D uncertain. V was shortened by 1 base and J by 4 bases, with 13 bases between the two germline ends. This CDR3 is 15 amino acids long. The germline gives CDR1 MNHNY, CDR2 SVGAGI (reference sequence). The CDR3 here is CASSYYVGPFYGYTF. The CDR3 DNA follows: TGTGCCAGCAGTTACTATGTGGGTCCGTTCTATGGCTACACCTTC.

This clonotype was counted at least ten times. The chain has TRBV5-1 and TRBJ2-1, with 8 bases fitting TRBD1. Germline trimming cut 3 bases from V and 4 bases from J; bases unmatched to any gene: 3. Germline values: CDR1 SGHRS, CDR2 YFSETQ. This CDR3 has 14 residues. This chain's CDR3 is CASSSGQGYNEQFF. CDR3 DNA sequence: TGCGCCAGCAGCTCCGGACAGGGTTACAATGAGCAGTTCTTC.

V is TRBV7-2 and J is TRBJ2-1, with TRBD2 matching over 9 bases. Germline trimming cut 5 bases from V and 2 bases from J; bases unmatched to any gene: 10. This CDR3 contains 17 residues. Germline lookup yields CDR1 SGHTA and CDR2 FQGNSA. CDR3 residues: CASSQNTGTSPYNEQFF. In DNA, the CDR3 is TGTGCCAGCAGCCAAAACACCGGGACTAGCCCCTACAATGAGCAGTTCTTC.

This clonotype was counted at least ten times. The chain joins TRBV6-2 or TRBV6-3 to TRBJ2-1, with D uncertain. The CDR3 consists of 14 residues. CDR1 is MNHEY and CDR2 is SVGEGT in the germline V gene. The V end was cut by 7 bases, the J end by 0 bases, with 10 bases between. The CDR3 reads CASNPPLSYNEQFF. DNA for the CDR3: TGTGCCAGCAACCCCCCCCTCTCCTACAATGAGCAGTTCTTC.

There are many counts of this clonotype. The chain recombines TRBV20-1 with TRBJ1-1; 9 bases match TRBD1. Looked up from germline, CDR1 is DFQATT and CDR2 is SNEGSKA (reference sequence). The CDR3 has 18 residues. The J segment lost 1 base and the V segment lost 0 bases, leaving 12 bases of the junction unmatched. CDR3 residues: CSARDMGQGGRGNTEAFF. Written as DNA, the CDR3 is TGCAGTGCTAGAGATATGGGACAGGGAGGGAGAGGGAACACTGAAGCTTTCTTT.

This clonotype was detected ten times or more. The gene calls are TRBV14 and TRBJ2-7; 14 bases align to TRBD2. Trimming cost V 6 bases and J 5 bases; bases outside gene matches: 3. The CDR3 sequence is 14 residues long. The V gene's germline CDR1 is SGHDN and CDR2 FVKESK. CDR3 sequence (DNA): TGTGCCAGCAGGACTAGCGGGAGGGTCAACGAGCAGTACTTC. Amino acids: CASRTSGRVNEQYF.

This clonotype came up many times. The genes are TRBV20-1 and TRBJ2-3; no reliable D call. The CDR3 extends over 12 amino acids. Between the trimmed V and J ends, which lost 2 bases and 4 bases, there was a span of 7 bases. Germline V gene data show CDR1 as DFQATT and CDR2 as SNEGSKA (reference sequence). CDR3 loop: CSARTAADTQYF. In DNA, the CDR3 is TGCAGTGCTAGAACGGCGGCAGATACGCAGTATTTT.

This clonotype has ten or more counts. The rearrangement uses TRBV27 and TRBJ1-1, with TRBD1 matching 10 bases. The CDR3 spans 15 residues. Losses at the gene ends were 8 bases for V and 4 bases for J; bases not matched to a gene: 10. Germline CDR1 is MNHEY and CDR2 is SMNVEV (reference sequence). CDR3 nucleotides: TGTGCCAGCCATGGGGGTGGGACAGGGGCCACTGAAGCTTTCTTT. This codes for CASHGGGTGATEAFF.

The CDR3 is CASSQDRYRTISGANVLTF. As DNA, the CDR3 is TGCGCCAGCAGCCAAGATCGGTACAGGACCATCTCTGGGGCCAACGTCCTGACTTTC. V usage is TRBV4-1 and J usage is TRBJ2-6; a possible D gene is TRBD1 (5 bases). The CDR3 has 19 residues. Germline V CDR1 and CDR2: MGHRA, YSYEKL. V was trimmed by 0 bases and J by 0 bases, leaving 15 bases between them.